Listed here is a single TCR beta chain. This entry is derived from a study of T-cell reconstitution after alpha-beta-depleted transplantation in children. Researchers prepared the TCRbeta library using unique molecular identifiers, the study reports. TCRdb re-derived calls from the PCR reads in MiXCR, one entry per CDR3 protein. Seen here are hundreds of thousands of distinct CDR3 sequences, roughly 24% observed once, and the top ten hold over 2.5%. Per the germline V gene, CDR1 is MGHDK and CDR2 is SYGVNS. This CDR3 has 14 amino acids. The V gene lost 3 bases and the J gene lost 9 bases, with 18 bases spanning the gap.

This rearrangement joins TRBV25-1 to TRBJ2-7, with D perhaps TRBD1 (5 bases). This sequence originates from a girl aged 2 to 9 with Fanconi anemia, due to receive a stem cell transplant. The source material was PBMCs, sampled before TCRalphabeta/CD19-depleted stem cell transplant. As DNA, the CDR3 is TGTGCCAGCAGTGATGAATTGGGGCCTGGGCGGCAGTACTTC. Translated: CASSDELGPGRQYF.